The following is a T cell receptor (beta chain) sequence with its context. The antigen is undetermined. The CDR3 is 15 amino acids. Germline V lookup: CDR1 SEHNR, CDR2 FQNEAQ (reference sequence). This specimen belongs to a study of CXCR3-negative and CXCR3-positive naive CD8 T cells. The TRB libraries of cDNA were built by UMI-labeled 5' RACE. TCRdb reprocessed the 5' RACE reads and stores each CDR3 protein as one record, lacking DNA. Its listing shows some 100,000 distinct CDR3 sequences. General study points: Relative to CXCR3-negative naive cells, CXCR3-positive naive cells had more hydrophobic TRB CDR3s.

This sequence joins TRBV7-9 and TRBJ2-5; TCRdb lists TRBD1, though no DNA is available to test this call. Sequenced: naive CXCR3+ CD8+ T cells from blood. Subset here: CD45RO-CCR7+CD27+CD95- naive CD8+ T cells expressing CXCR3 (TNR3+). The source is a human donor in good health. Some clones in this sample may be carry-over from other donors' samples. Here the CDR3 reads CASSWATGIQETQYF. The whole variable domain, filled in from reference TRBV7-9 and TRBJ2-5, reads DTGVSQNPRHKITKRGQNVTFRCDPISEHNRLYWYRQTLGQGPEFLTYFQNEAQLEKSRLLSDRFSAERPKGSFSTLEIQRTEQGDSAMYLCASSWATGIQETQYFGPGTRLLVL.